This TCR beta chain originates from a study of blood T cell repertoires in COVID-19 (dated by TCRdb to the early 2020s). Study-wide context: The collaborator samples originated in the United States, Italy and Spain and spanned the acute and convalescent phases of COVID-19. The material from the prospective study consisted of cDNA or gDNA derived from T cells, B-cell-depleted T cells, or PBMCs. Subjects who had been exposed to COVID-19, were actively infected with it, or had recovered from it provided the deeply sampled blood TCRbeta repertoires that made up the dataset. A freely available public database, intended as a resource for researchers studying the immune response to SARS-CoV-2, is where the repertoires were released. Samples came from the ongoing ImmuneRACE study (first 160 participants) plus 1,254 subjects from 6 global collaborators. Sample metadata almost always included a de-identified subject ID, COVID-19 status, age in years and sex. Where HLA class I and class II types were available, the types were taken from metadata supplied by the sample provider, not from assay-based typing.

Collaborating institutions collected whole blood in K2EDTA tubes following their own protocols. For TCRbeta analysis, collaborator samples were shipped as frozen whole blood, as isolated PBMCs, or as DNA extracted from either sample type. Points the paper makes about the study in general: The amount of clinical and demographic metadata varied by source and participant and was provided uncurated.

Details on this clone: No antigen is known for it. No much larger clone is present one base from it, and per-base qualities are unavailable.

The immunoSEQ Assay, a bias-controlled multiplex PCR, was used to amplify TCRbeta CDR3 regions from genomic DNA. On the study's bioinformatics: Within the assay, amplification of reference gene primers was used to estimate how many nucleated cells each sample contained. To quantify the absolute abundance of each unique TCRbeta CDR3 rearrangement, sequence reads were collapsed and filtered. For each sample, productive Simpson clonality was calculated by taking the square root of Simpson's diversity index across productive rearrangements. In its TCRdb copy, this immuneACCESS table keeps in-frame sequences only and misses some clones. Where compared with another copy, unresolved V genes explain less than half of these, and the others have no known cause. The V and J calls and clone size were taken over from that table, and D and trimming were inferred from the DNA. In all, the sample holds about 70,000 clones, and approximately 83% of those were seen once. The top ten constitute approximately 12% of the sample.

The source is a human donor in a cohort sampled during active COVID-19. Source material: peripheral blood.

The bases read TGTGCCAGCAGCTCCGGACAGGCCTTCATGTCCTACGAGCAGTACTTC. It specifies CASSSGQAFMSYEQYF. The sequence links TRBV5-5 to TRBJ2-7; the junction holds 7 bases that match TRBD1. The germline V gene (reference sequence) sets CDR1 to SGHKS and CDR2 to YYEKEE. The CDR3 numbers 16 residues from cysteine through phenylalanine. CDR3 DNA only is kept here, 48 bases in frame from base 1. Trimmed from V: 3 bases; trimmed from J: 1 base; junction bases lacking a gene match: 10.